Listed below are T cell receptor beta chains from one sample, sequenced in a study of T cell changes during pregnancy in multiple sclerosis. Data came from immunoSEQ multiplex PCR; TCRdb stores just in-frame clones and leaves some out. This sample has some 80,000 clones, with approximately 95% found just once. The starting material was CD4+ T cells from peripheral blood mononuclear cells, obtained after pregnancy. The origin of the receptors is a female donor with multiple sclerosis, enrolled in a pregnancy study. The CDR3 runs from the conserved cysteine through the conserved F or W. Fields, in order: J gene, CDR3 length, D gene, V gene, CDR3 protein, CDR3 DNA. D genes are given only for firm matches.

j_call: TRBJ2-1; cdr3_length: 16; d_call: TRBD1; v_call: TRBV5-1; cdr3_aa: CASSLETGGASHEQFF; cdr3_nt: TGCGCCAGCAGCTTGGAAACAGGGGGCGCCTCCCATGAGCAGTTCTTC
j_call: TRBJ2-7; cdr3_length: 13; d_call: NA; v_call: TRBV28; cdr3_aa: CASSSPGSYEQYF; cdr3_nt: TGTGCCAGCAGTTCCCCGGGTTCCTACGAGCAGTACTTC
j_call: TRBJ2-1; cdr3_length: 15; d_call: TRBD2; v_call: TRBV9; cdr3_aa: CASSWVAGFGGEQFF; cdr3_nt: TGTGCCAGCAGCTGGGTAGCGGGATTCGGGGGTGAGCAGTTCTTC
j_call: TRBJ1-2; cdr3_length: 11; d_call: NA; v_call: TRBV28; cdr3_aa: CASSTILLYTF; cdr3_nt: TGTGCCAGCAGTACGATACTACTGTACACCTTC
j_call: TRBJ2-1; cdr3_length: 16; d_call: NA; v_call: TRBV7-6; cdr3_aa: CASSLRAGSSYNEQFF; cdr3_nt: TGTGCCAGCAGCTTAAGGGCGGGAAGCTCCTACAATGAGCAGTTCTTC
j_call: TRBJ2-2; cdr3_length: 14; d_call: NA; v_call: TRBV4-3; cdr3_aa: CASSQGALLGELFF; cdr3_nt: TGCGCCAGCAGCCAAGGCGCCCTCCTCGGGGAGCTGTTTTTT
j_call: TRBJ2-4; cdr3_length: 16; d_call: TRBD2; v_call: TRBV5-1; cdr3_aa: CASSLDLRAGVNIQYF; cdr3_nt: TGCGCCAGCAGCTTGGACTTGAGAGCGGGAGTCAACATTCAGTACTTC
j_call: TRBJ2-6; cdr3_length: 20; d_call: TRBD1; v_call: TRBV19; cdr3_aa: CASSHNTGQPRYSGANVLTF; cdr3_nt: TGTGCCAGTAGTCATAATACGGGACAGCCCCGGTACTCTGGGGCCAACGTCCTGACTTTC
j_call: TRBJ2-7; cdr3_length: 14; d_call: NA; v_call: TRBV6-5; cdr3_aa: CASSYGQGLGEQYF; cdr3_nt: TGTGCCAGCAGTTACGGGCAGGGGCTGGGAGAGCAGTACTTC
j_call: TRBJ2-7; cdr3_length: 12; d_call: NA; v_call: TRBV28; cdr3_aa: CASKGGAYEQYF; cdr3_nt: TGTGCCAGCAAAGGAGGGGCCTACGAGCAGTACTTC
j_call: TRBJ2-2; cdr3_length: 15; d_call: NA; v_call: TRBV7-3; cdr3_aa: CASSLMTRGSGELFF; cdr3_nt: TGTGCCAGCAGCTTAATGACTCGGGGGTCCGGGGAGCTGTTTTTT